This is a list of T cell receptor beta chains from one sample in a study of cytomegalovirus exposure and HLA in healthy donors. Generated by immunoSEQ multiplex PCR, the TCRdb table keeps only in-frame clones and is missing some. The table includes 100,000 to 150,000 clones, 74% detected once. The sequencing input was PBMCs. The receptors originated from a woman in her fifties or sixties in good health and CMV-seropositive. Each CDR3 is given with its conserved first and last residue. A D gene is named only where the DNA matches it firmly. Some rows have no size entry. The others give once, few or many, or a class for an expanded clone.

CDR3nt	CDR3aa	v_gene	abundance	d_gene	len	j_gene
TGTGCCATCACCACCGGGGTAAACGGAGAGACCCAGTACTTC	CAITTGVNGETQYF	TRBV10-3	once	NA	14	TRBJ2-5
TGTGCCAGCTCACCTGCAGGGCCCAATCAGCCCCAGCATTTT	CASSPAGPNQPQHF	TRBV18	NA	NA	14	TRBJ1-5
TGTGCCAGCAGTTCAGGGGAGGGCACTGAAGCTTTCTTT	CASSSGEGTEAFF	TRBV6-6	few	NA	13	TRBJ1-1
TGTGCCAGCAGCTTAGGGTCTGCGGGACCTTCCTACGAGCAGTACTTC	CASSLGSAGPSYEQYF	TRBV7-9	few	NA	16	TRBJ2-7
TGTGCCAGCAGCCGGGAACAGGGTTCTGGAAACACCATATATTTT	CASSREQGSGNTIYF	TRBV7-8	NA	NA	15	TRBJ1-3
TGCGCCAGCAGCAACAAGGAAGTCCAAGTCCACCACTACGAGCAGTACTTC	CASSNKEVQVHHYEQYF	TRBV5-1	NA	NA	17	TRBJ2-7
TGCGCCAGCAGCTTGGTGACATCTAGCACAGATACGCAGTATTTT	CASSLVTSSTDTQYF	TRBV5-1	NA	NA	15	TRBJ2-3
TGTGCCAGCAGCCACGACAGTGGCAATCAGCCCCAGCATTTT	CASSHDSGNQPQHF	TRBV7-2	NA	NA	14	TRBJ1-5
TGTGCCAGCTCACCGCTTCTGCAGGGGAACACCGGGGAGCTGTTTTTT	CASSPLLQGNTGELFF	TRBV18	NA	NA	16	TRBJ2-2
TGCAGCGCCCGCTCGACAGGAACTGGGGGCTACACCTTC	CSARSTGTGGYTF	TRBV29-1	few	NA	13	TRBJ1-2
TGTGCCTGGGGGATGGGGGGGGCCGAGAACGAGCAGTACTTC	CAWGMGGAENEQYF	TRBV30	NA	NA	14	TRBJ2-7
TGCGCCAGCAGCTTCGGCAGAGGCTACGAGCAGTACTTC	CASSFGRGYEQYF	TRBV5-1	NA	NA	13	TRBJ2-7
TGTGCCAGCAGCTTATTGGGAGCGCACGAGCAGTACTTC	CASSLLGAHEQYF	TRBV11-2	NA	NA	13	TRBJ2-7
TGTGCCAGCAGCTTACGACATGGGCAAGAGACCCAGTACTTC	CASSLRHGQETQYF	TRBV11-2	NA	NA	14	TRBJ2-5
TGTGCCAGCAGCTTAGATCCCTCAGGGGATGGCTACACCTTC	CASSLDPSGDGYTF	TRBV11-3	NA	NA	14	TRBJ1-2
TGTGCCAGCAGTGAAGCGCCCGTCAGGGGCTATGGCTACACCTTC	CASSEAPVRGYGYTF	TRBV6-1	NA	NA	15	TRBJ1-2
TGTGCCAGCAGCCCTCAGGGCCTCCGGGCGGGGGGCACAGATACGCAGTATTTT	CASSPQGLRAGGTDTQYF	TRBV7-2	NA	TRBD2	18	TRBJ2-3
TGTGCCAGCAGCCCCGGAACAGGGGGCATGGACTATGGCTACACCTTC	CASSPGTGGMDYGYTF	TRBV5-6	NA	TRBD1	16	TRBJ1-2
TGTGCCAGCAGCAAGACAGGGGGCGCAGATACGCAGTATTTT	CASSKTGGADTQYF	TRBV11-2	NA	TRBD1	14	TRBJ2-3